This T cell receptor (beta chain) comes out of a study of T cell responses to AZD1222 COVID-19 vaccine. Clones were sequenced by immunoSEQ multiplex PCR, and TCRdb holds only the in-frame ones, with some missing. This table has more than 100,000 clones, about 90% appearing once. CDR3 length: 13 residues. V lost 6 bases and J lost 0, with 9 bases in between. This TCR was sampled from an adult in good health. The rearrangement links TRBV23-1 to TRBJ2-7; D is undetermined. TRBV23-1 is assigned to the ORF class and has an uncertain function. This sample comprised peripheral blood, obtained on day 0 of AZD1222 vaccination. In nucleotides, the CDR3 is TGCGCCAGCAGACCAGGACCCTCCTACGAGCAGTACTTC. This sequence encodes CASRPGPSYEQYF.